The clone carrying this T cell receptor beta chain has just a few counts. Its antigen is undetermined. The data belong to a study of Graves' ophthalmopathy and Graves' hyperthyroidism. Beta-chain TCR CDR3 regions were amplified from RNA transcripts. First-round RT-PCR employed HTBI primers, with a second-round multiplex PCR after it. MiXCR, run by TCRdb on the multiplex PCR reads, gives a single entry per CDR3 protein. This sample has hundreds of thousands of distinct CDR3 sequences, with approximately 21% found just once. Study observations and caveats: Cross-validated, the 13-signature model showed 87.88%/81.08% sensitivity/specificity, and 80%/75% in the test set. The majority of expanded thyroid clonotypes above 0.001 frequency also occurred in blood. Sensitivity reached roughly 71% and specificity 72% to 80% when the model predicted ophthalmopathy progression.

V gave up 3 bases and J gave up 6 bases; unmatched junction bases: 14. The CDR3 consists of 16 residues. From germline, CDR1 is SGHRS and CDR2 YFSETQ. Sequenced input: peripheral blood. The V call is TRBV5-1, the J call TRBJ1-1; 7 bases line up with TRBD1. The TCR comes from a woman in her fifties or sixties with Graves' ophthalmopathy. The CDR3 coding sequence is TGCGCCAGCAGCTCAAACCTCGACAGGGTATTTGCTGAAGCTTTCTTT. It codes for CASSSNLDRVFAEAFF.